One sample yielded the 5 T cell receptor beta chains listed below, sequenced in a study of T cell responses to AZD1222 COVID-19 vaccine. Data came from immunoSEQ multiplex PCR; TCRdb stores just in-frame clones and leaves some out. The sample has hundreds of thousands of clones; roughly 91% are singletons. The source was peripheral blood, collected on day 0 of MenACWY control vaccination. Receptor source: an adult in good health.

This clone was counted once. This chain links TRBV24-1 with TRBJ2-5; D is unresolved. The CDR3 has 13 residues. V lost 3 bases and J lost 5, with 9 bases in between. Germline V CDR1 and CDR2: KGHDR, SFDVKD. The CDR3 loop is CATSDPGRETQYF. Here the CDR3 DNA reads TGTGCCACCAGTGATCCCGGCCGTGAGACCCAGTACTTC.

J is TRBJ1-5 and V is TRBV19; D uncertain. V was shortened by 4 bases and J by 9 bases, with 7 bases between the two germline ends. Germline CDR1 is LNHDA and CDR2 is SQIVND (reference sequence). The CDR3 runs 11 residues. The chain's CDR3 is CASSTSPPQHF. Here the CDR3 DNA reads TGTGCCAGTAGTACCTCCCCGCCCCAGCATTTT. The variable domain in full, completed from reference TRBV19 and TRBJ1-5, reads DGGITQSPKYLFRKEGQNVTLSCEQNLNHDAMYWYRQDPGQGLRLIYYSQIVNDFQKGDIAEGYSVSREKKESFPLTVTSAQKNPTAFYLCASSTSPPQHFGDGTRLSIL.

This chain connects TRBV12-3 or TRBV12-4 to TRBJ1-1, with D unclear. V was shortened by 6 bases and J by 4 bases, with 9 bases between the two germline ends. The CDR3 spans 12 residues. The DNA for the CDR3 is TGTGCCAGCAGCCTTCTAGGCACTGAAGCTTTCTTT. This translates into CASSLLGTEAFF.

The chain joins TRBV5-4 to TRBJ2-1; 8 positions agree with TRBD2. Germline-derived CDR1 and CDR2 are SGHNT and YYREEE (reference sequence). The J segment lost 3 bases and the V segment lost 0 bases, leaving 2 bases of the junction unmatched. The CDR3 consists of 15 residues. The CDR3 region has the DNA TGTGCCAGCAGCTTGGCCGGGGGGGACTACAATGAGCAGTTCTTC. Residues: CASSLAGGDYNEQFF.

This chain uses TRBV10-3 with TRBJ1-3; TRBD1 matches at 11 bases. The germline gives CDR1 ENHRY, CDR2 SYGVKD. The CDR3 has 20 residues. The V and J ends lost 0 bases and 0 bases, in that order; junction bases with no gene match: 10. The CDR3 DNA reads TGTGCCATCAGTGAGTCGGTGAGGACCGGGACAGGGGGCTCTGGAAACACCATATATTTT. It codes for CAISESVRTGTGGSGNTIYF.